Listed below are T cell receptor beta chains from one sample, sequenced in a study of CD8 T cells in Susac syndrome. Each CDR3 protein gets one entry after TCRdb re-called the immunoSEQ multiplex PCR reads with MiXCR. This table has 300,000 or so distinct CDR3 sequences, just over 90% appearing once. Input material: CD4+ T cells from PBMCs. The receptors were sampled from a human donor with multiple sclerosis. Each CDR3 is given with its conserved first and last residue. The order of the fields is V gene, D gene, J gene, CDR3 DNA, CDR3 protein. The D gene is left open where the match is weak.

V gene: TRBV27; D gene: .; J gene: TRBJ2-2; CDR3 DNA: TGTGCCAGCAGTTTAGACGGGTTACGACGGCTTAGGGAGCTGTTTTTT; CDR3 protein: CASSLDGLRRLRELFF
V gene: TRBV7-2; D gene: .; J gene: TRBJ2-1; CDR3 DNA: TGTGCCAGCAGCCCCGTACTCAATGAGCAGTTCTTC; CDR3 protein: CASSPVLNEQFF
V gene: TRBV30; D gene: .; J gene: TRBJ1-1; CDR3 DNA: TGTGCCTGGAGCGGGGACCAGCTTGAAGCTTTCTTT; CDR3 protein: CAWSGDQLEAFF
V gene: TRBV2; D gene: .; J gene: TRBJ1-6; CDR3 DNA: TGTGCCAGCAGCGTCCGGGGCATTTCACCCCTCCACTTT; CDR3 protein: CASSVRGISPLHF
V gene: TRBV3-1; D gene: .; J gene: TRBJ1-5; CDR3 DNA: TGTGCCAGCAGTGGACGAATTAATCAGCCCCAGCATTTT; CDR3 protein: CASSGRINQPQHF
V gene: TRBV7-9; D gene: .; J gene: TRBJ1-4; CDR3 DNA: TGTGCCAGCAGCTTAGGAGGTCAGACAAAACTGTTTTTT; CDR3 protein: CASSLGGQTKLFF
V gene: TRBV5-1; D gene: .; J gene: TRBJ2-4; CDR3 DNA: TGCGCCAGCAGCTTGGTGTGGCAGGGAGTTTCCAAAAACATTCAGTACTTC; CDR3 protein: CASSLVWQGVSKNIQYF
V gene: TRBV20-1; D gene: .; J gene: TRBJ2-7; CDR3 DNA: TGCAGTGCCCCCGGAGCCCACTCCTACGAGCAGTACTTC; CDR3 protein: CSAPGAHSYEQYF
V gene: TRBV2; D gene: .; J gene: TRBJ2-3; CDR3 DNA: TGTGCCAGCAGTGAAGCGTTGGGGATCGTCGCAGATACGCAGTATTTT; CDR3 protein: CASSEALGIVADTQYF
V gene: TRBV7-9; D gene: .; J gene: TRBJ1-2; CDR3 DNA: TGTGCCAGCAGCTTCCCCAGTGTTGGCTACACCTTC; CDR3 protein: CASSFPSVGYTF
V gene: TRBV21-1; D gene: .; J gene: TRBJ1-5; CDR3 DNA: TGTGCCAGCAGCAAAGGGATATATAGCAATCAGCCCCAGCATTTT; CDR3 protein: CASSKGIYSNQPQHF
V gene: TRBV18; D gene: TRBD2; J gene: TRBJ2-1; CDR3 DNA: TGTGCCAGCTCACCGGCGGGAGGGCCGAATGAGCAGTTCTTC; CDR3 protein: CASSPAGGPNEQFF